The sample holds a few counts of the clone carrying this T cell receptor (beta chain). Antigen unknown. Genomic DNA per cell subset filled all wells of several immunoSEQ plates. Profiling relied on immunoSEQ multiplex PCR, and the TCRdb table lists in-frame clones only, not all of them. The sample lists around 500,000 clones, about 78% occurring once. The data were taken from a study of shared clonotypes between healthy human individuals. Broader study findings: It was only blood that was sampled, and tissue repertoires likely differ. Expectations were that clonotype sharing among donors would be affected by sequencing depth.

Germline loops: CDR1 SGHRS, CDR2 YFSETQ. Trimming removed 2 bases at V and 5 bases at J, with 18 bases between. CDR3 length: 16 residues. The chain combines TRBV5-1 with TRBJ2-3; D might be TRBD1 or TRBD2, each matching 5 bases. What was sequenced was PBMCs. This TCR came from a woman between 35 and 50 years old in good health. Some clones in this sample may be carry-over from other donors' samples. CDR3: CASSLLTGTRGDTQYF. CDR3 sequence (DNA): TGCGCCAGCAGCTTACTAACCGGGACCCGGGGAGATACGCAGTATTTT.